The clone carrying this T cell receptor beta chain was counted only a few times. Patients got ipilimumab 1 mg/kg beginning 14 to 28 days post-transplant. This entry comes from a study of ipilimumab plus nivolumab after autologous stem cell transplantation. This table comes from immunoSEQ multiplex PCR, and its TCRdb copy is limited to in-frame clones, with some not included. The data contain around 15,000 clones, over 75% of them seen just once; the ten biggest clones take up around a fifth. CDR1 and CDR2 from the germline V gene are SGHRS and YFSETQ. The CDR3 is made up of 15 amino acids. V was pared by 1 base and J by 5 bases, with 3 bases of the junction left unmatched.

This chain uses TRBV5-1 with TRBJ2-5; TRBD1 agrees at 12 bases. The origin of this receptor is a male donor with diffuse large B-cell lymphoma. The sequencing here drew on PBMCs, taken in a trial of ipilimumab plus nivolumab as post-transplant consolidation. The CDR3 nucleotides read TGCGCCAGCAGCTTGCAGGGACAGGGGGCGGAGACCCAGTACTTC. Its translation is CASSLQGQGAETQYF.